The 12 T cell receptor beta chains given below trace back to one sample, sequenced in a study of blood T cells in healthy people across ages. A J-beta primer mix and a sample-barcoded 5' primer were used in a second PCR of about 7 to 12 cycles. Via MiXCR, TCRdb re-called the 5' RACE reads, giving one row per CDR3 protein. The table shows more than 800,000 distinct CDR3 sequences, with less than 50% occurring only once. Sequencing was done on a sample of blood. The receptor set was obtained from a woman aged 55 to 70 in good health.

Only a few counts were recorded for this clonotype. The V and J genes are TRBV12-3 or TRBV12-4 and TRBJ2-1; 7 bases map to TRBD1. V gave up 6 bases and J gave up 0 bases; unmatched junction bases: 5. The length of the CDR3 is 15 residues. CDR3 in DNA: TGTGCCAGCAGGAAGACAGGGAGCTCCTACAATGAGCAGTTCTTC. It codes for CASRKTGSSYNEQFF.

The chain joins TRBV11-2 to TRBJ2-3; D is perhaps TRBD2 (5 bases). Germline-derived CDR1 and CDR2 are SGHAT and FQNNGV. The CDR3 totals 15 residues. The V and J ends lost 7 bases and 1 base respectively, with 15 bases between them. The CDR3 spells CASTPGVRGTDTQYF. The DNA of the CDR3 is TGTGCCAGCACCCCTGGCGTGAGGGGCACAGATACGCAGTATTTT. The complete variable domain, with remaining parts taken from reference TRBV11-2 and TRBJ2-3, reads EAGVAQSPRYKIIEKRQSVAFWCNPISGHATLYWYQQILGQGPKLLIQFQNNGVVDDSQLPKDRFSAERLKGVDSTLKIQPAKLEDSAVYLCASTPGVRGTDTQYFGPGTRLTVL.

The V gene is TRBV27, the J gene TRBJ1-5; TRBD1 is a possible D gene (5 bases). Germline V gene sequence: CDR1 MNHEY, CDR2 SMNVEV (reference sequence). Trimming pared 6 bases from V and 12 bases from J, leaving 21 bases between. The CDR3 runs 14 residues. In DNA form, the CDR3 reads TGTGCCAGCAGCAGGGCGGAAAGGGGCTCAGTCCAGCATTTT. Protein sequence: CASSRAERGSVQHF.

The chain links TRBV12-3 or TRBV12-4 to TRBJ2-7, with D perhaps given as TRBD1 or TRBD2 (5 bases each). This CDR3 contains 14 residues. V lost 7 bases and J 0 bases, leaving 13 bases between the germline ends. CDR3 loop: CASTDRGASYEQYF. The CDR3 DNA sequence: TGTGCCAGCACCGATAGAGGGGCCTCCTACGAGCAGTACTTC.

This clonotype was counted only a few times. V usage is TRBV9 and J usage is TRBJ2-6; TRBD2 matches 8 bases. The CDR3 runs to 18 residues. The V gene's germline CDR1 is SGDLS and CDR2 YYNGEE. V trimming: 4 bases; J trimming: 0 bases; junction bases outside the gene matches: 9. The CDR3 DNA sequence: TGTGCCAGCAGCTCATACGGGGGGGTAATCTCTGGGGCCAACGTCCTGACTTTC. Its translation is CASSSYGGVISGANVLTF.

V usage is TRBV7-9 and J usage is TRBJ1-2, with a possible D match to TRBD1 (5 bases). Deletions cut 5 bases from V and 2 bases from J, with 12 bases between. From germline, CDR1 is SEHNR and CDR2 FQNEAQ (reference sequence). The CDR3 consists of 14 residues. CDR3 DNA: TGTGCCAGCAGCACGGACACCCCCAACTATGGCTACACCTTC. Protein sequence: CASSTDTPNYGYTF.

The chain carries TRBV12-3 or TRBV12-4 and TRBJ1-5; 10 bases map to TRBD1. This CDR3 spans 17 amino acids. The J segment lost 0 bases and the V segment lost 5 bases, leaving 7 bases of the junction unmatched. This CDR3 reads CASSGDRGSYSNQPQHF. Here the CDR3 DNA reads TGTGCCAGCAGTGGGGACAGGGGAAGCTATAGCAATCAGCCCCAGCATTTT.

The chain carries TRBV12-3 or TRBV12-4 and TRBJ2-1; possibly TRBD2 for D (6 bases). V shed 5 bases and J shed 12 bases, with 20 bases lying between them. The CDR3 has 14 amino acids. The CDR3 nucleotides are TGTGCCAGCAGTCCGGGACTTCCTTTACTAGGGCAGTTCTTC. Translated: CASSPGLPLLGQFF.

The genes are TRBV15 and TRBJ2-7, with D perhaps TRBD2 (5 bases). Trimming left V 5 bases short and J 3 bases short, with 17 bases between. Germline CDR1 LNHNV, CDR2 YYDKDF (reference sequence). The CDR3 length is 15 residues. The CDR3 DNA reads TGTGCCACCAGCGAGGGATGGGAAGAACTCTACGAGCAGTACTTC. As protein: CATSEGWEELYEQYF. Drawing the rest from reference TRBV15 and TRBJ2-7, the complete variable domain is DAMVIQNPRYQVTQFGKPVTLSCSQTLNHNVMYWYQQKSSQAPKLLFHYYDKDFNNEADTPDNFQSRRPNTSFCFLDIRSPGLGDTAMYLCATSEGWEELYEQYFGPGTRLTVT.

Remarks on this clonotype: Germline is not matched at one junction end, which may reflect a read error. This chain connects TRBV12-3 or TRBV12-4 to TRBJ2-1; no reliable D call. The length of the CDR3 is 14 residues. CDR3 loop: CASSPIRSCNEQFF. CDR3 DNA sequence: TGTGCCAGCAGCCCGATACGGTCCTGCAATGAGCAGTTCTTC.

This clonotype was detected a few times. V gene TRBV7-2 combines with J gene TRBJ2-7; D unresolved. Trimming left V 3 bases short and J 0 bases short, with 6 bases between. In germline, CDR1 is SGHTA, CDR2 FQGNSA. The CDR3 loop spans 13 amino acids. CDR3: CASSFGYSYEQYF. Here the CDR3 DNA reads TGTGCCAGCAGCTTCGGTTACTCCTACGAGCAGTACTTC.

The genes are TRBV10-3 and TRBJ1-5, with D hard to call. This CDR3 region has 13 residues. V was pared by 10 bases and J by 7 bases, with 17 bases between. Germline CDR1 and CDR2: ENHRY and SYGVKD. The CDR3 region is CATTPIESQPQHF. DNA for the CDR3: TGTGCCACCACTCCAATCGAGAGCCAGCCCCAGCATTTT.